This entry lists 29 T cell receptor beta chains sequenced from one sample in a study of cytomegalovirus exposure and HLA in healthy donors. The study ran its PCR with 60 Vbeta and 13 Jbeta primers. This table comes from immunoSEQ multiplex PCR, and its TCRdb copy is limited to in-frame clones, with some not included. The data contain about 190,000 clones, about four fifths of them singletons. The sequenced material came from PBMCs. These receptors were collected from a woman between 35 and 50 years old in good health and CMV-seronegative.

The chain recombines TRBV5-6 with TRBJ2-2; D may be TRBD2 (6 bases). CDR1 and CDR2 (germline): SGHDT, YYEEEE. Trimming took 0 bases from V and 5 from J, leaving 11 bases between them. This CDR3 region has 15 residues. The CDR3 spells CASSLDGSNTGELFF. In DNA, the CDR3 is TGTGCCAGCAGCTTGGACGGGAGTAATACCGGGGAGCTGTTTTTT.

The chain combines TRBV9 with TRBJ1-3, with 7 bases matching TRBD1. V was clipped by 3 bases and J by 3 bases; unmatched bases: 12. Germline V lookup: CDR1 SGDLS, CDR2 YYNGEE. The CDR3 loop spans 17 amino acids. CDR3 in DNA: TGTGCCAGCAGCGAAACCCCGGGACAGCGAGGTGGAAACACCATATATTTT. It codes for CASSETPGQRGGNTIYF. Variable domain in full (rest from reference TRBV9 and TRBJ1-3): DSGVTQTPKHLITATGQRVTLRCSPRSGDLSVYWYQQSLDQGLQFLIQYYNGEERAKGNILERFSAQQFPDLHSELNLSSLELGDSALYFCASSETPGQRGGNTIYFGEGSWLTVV.

The V and J genes are TRBV5-8 and TRBJ1-1; D not certain. This CDR3 has 12 amino acids. V lost 10 bases, J lost 0 bases, and 10 bases lay in between. Per germline, CDR1 SGHTS and CDR2 YDEGEE. CDR3 DNA sequence: TGTGCCGCCGATCCTATGAACACTGAAGCTTTCTTT. It yields the protein CAADPMNTEAFF. The full variable domain, rest sourced from reference TRBV5-8 and TRBJ1-1, is EAGVTQSPTHLIKTRGQQATLRCSPISGHTSVYWYQQALGLGLQFLLWYDEGEERNRGNFPPRFSGRQFPNYSSELNVNALELEDSALYLCAADPMNTEAFFGQGTRLTVV.

This clone was seen a single time. This chain joins TRBV2 and TRBJ2-1; perhaps TRBD1 as D (5 bases). CDR3 size: 13 residues. V lost 8 bases and J 9 bases, leaving 17 bases between the germline ends. The germline V gene encodes CDR1 SNHLY and CDR2 FYNNEI. The CDR3 loop is CASFVGRVGEQFF. CDR3 DNA sequence: TGTGCCAGCTTCGTTGGCAGGGTAGGTGAGCAGTTCTTC.

The CDR3: CAWKRRVTGELFF. The CDR3 nucleotides are TGTGCCTGGAAAAGGAGGGTAACCGGGGAGCTGTTTTTT. The V and J genes are TRBV30 and TRBJ2-2; possible D gene TRBD2, 6 bases. Germline V gene sequence: CDR1 GTSNPN, CDR2 SVGIG (reference sequence). Deletions cut 4 bases from V and 5 bases from J, with 11 bases between. The CDR3 sequence is 13 residues long.

The V and J genes are TRBV6-5 and TRBJ2-7; possible D gene TRBD2, 6 bases. In germline, CDR1 is MNHEY, CDR2 SVGAGI. Trimming removed 4 bases from V and 4 bases from J, with 11 bases in between. The CDR3 has 13 residues. CDR3 coding DNA: TGTGCCAGCAGTTCCTCCGGGACTTACGAGCAGTACTTC. Its protein is CASSSSGTYEQYF.

The genes are TRBV5-5 and TRBJ1-5; no clear D. From germline, CDR1 is SGHKS and CDR2 YYEKEE (reference sequence). V lost 0 bases, J lost 9 bases, and 7 bases lay in between. The CDR3 is 12 amino acids. The CDR3 spells CASSLDRGPQHF. CDR3 sequence (DNA): TGTGCCAGCAGCTTGGACCGGGGGCCCCAGCATTTT.

The chain carries TRBV27 and TRBJ1-6; 7 bases align to TRBD1. The CDR3 covers 13 residues. The V gene end was trimmed by 5 bases and the J gene end by 13 bases; junction bases not matched to a gene: 8. CDR1 is MNHEY, CDR2 SMNVEV, per germline (reference sequence). CDR3 sequence reads: CASSTGQTNPLHF. CDR3 DNA: TGTGCCAGCAGTACGGGACAGACTAATCCCCTCCACTTT.

The genes are TRBV11-3 and TRBJ2-5; 9 positions agree with TRBD2. CDR1 and CDR2 (germline): SGHNT, YENEEA. The CDR3 has 16 residues. V lost 2 bases to trimming and J lost 5 bases; unmatched junction nucleotides: 9. The CDR3 reads CASSLNFAGGAETQYF. CDR3 DNA sequence: TGTGCCAGCAGCTTAAATTTTGCGGGAGGGGCGGAGACCCAGTACTTC.

The genes are TRBV2 and TRBJ1-5; no clear D. Trimming took 6 bases from V and 3 from J, leaving 6 bases between them. In germline, CDR1 is SNHLY, CDR2 FYNNEI. This CDR3 spans 12 amino acids. DNA for the CDR3: TGTGCCAGCAGGGGCGACAATCAGCCCCAGCATTTT. Its protein is CASRGDNQPQHF. Full variable domain (outside the CDR3, taken from reference TRBV2 and TRBJ1-5): EPEVTQTPSHQVTQMGQEVILRCVPISNHLYFYWYRQILGQKVEFLVSFYNNEISEKSEIFDDQFSVERPDGSNFTLKIRSTKLEDSAMYFCASRGDNQPQHFGDGTRLSIL.

V and J are TRBV30 and TRBJ1-3, with D maybe TRBD1 (5 bases). CDR3 length: 15 residues. V was clipped by 7 bases and J by 0 bases, with 16 bases between them. The germline V gene encodes CDR1 GTSNPN and CDR2 SVGIG (reference sequence). The CDR3 nucleotides are TGTGCCTTCGGACACGGTCGACACTCTGGAAACACCATATATTTT. Encoded protein: CAFGHGRHSGNTIYF.

Only one count was recorded for this clone. The chain is built from TRBV9 and TRBJ2-3; no firm D call. From germline, CDR1 is SGDLS and CDR2 YYNGEE. The CDR3 is 14 amino acids. The V end lost 2 bases, the J end lost 3 bases, and 10 bases lay between the germline ends. The CDR3 nucleotides are TGTGCCAGCAGCGTCAGCGTGGCGACAGATACGCAGTATTTT. Its protein product is CASSVSVATDTQYF.

The V gene is TRBV15, the J gene TRBJ2-2; 8 bases align to TRBD1. The CDR3 contains 16 residues. Germline CDR1 LNHNV, CDR2 YYDKDF (reference sequence). V shed 1 base and J 5 bases; nucleotides not matched to a gene: 6. For the CDR3, the DNA is TGTGCCACCAGCAGAGTGTTGGGACAGGTAACCGGGGAGCTGTTTTTT. Protein sequence: CATSRVLGQVTGELFF.

The J gene is TRBJ1-2, the V gene TRBV6-5, with 8 bases fitting TRBD1. Trimming cost V 6 bases and J 5 bases; bases outside gene matches: 8. This CDR3 is built from 14 residues. Germline CDR1 is MNHEY and CDR2 is SVGAGI. The CDR3 is CASSQDRGGYGYTF. CDR3 bases: TGTGCCAGCAGCCAAGACAGGGGAGGGTATGGCTACACCTTC.

To note about this clone: Additional DNA sequences in this sample encode the identical CDR3. J is TRBJ1-2 and V is TRBV5-6; D uncertain. Germline loops: CDR1 SGHDT, CDR2 YYEEEE. The CDR3 has 12 amino acids. Trimming removed 0 bases from V and 5 bases from J, with 5 bases in between. CDR3 DNA: TGTGCCAGCAGCTTGGCCTTATATGGCTACACCTTC. Translating gives CASSLALYGYTF. The whole variable domain, filled in from reference TRBV5-6 and TRBJ1-2, reads DAGVTQSPTHLIKTRGQQVTLRCSPKSGHDTVSWYQQALGQGPQFIFQYYEEEERQRGNFPDRFSGHQFPNYSSELNVNALLLGDSALYLCASSLALYGYTFGSGTRLTVV.

This clone has only one observation. The V and J genes are TRBV7-3 and TRBJ2-3, with TRBD1 identical over 9 bases. CDR1 is SGHTA and CDR2 is FQGTGA in the germline V gene. With V trimmed by 5 bases and J by 5 bases, 5 bases remained unmatched. The CDR3 runs 14 residues. The CDR3 sequence: CASSLGQGQDTQYF. CDR3 sequence (DNA): TGTGCCAGCAGCCTCGGACAGGGGCAAGATACGCAGTATTTT.

V gene TRBV25-1 combines with J gene TRBJ2-1; the match to TRBD1 covers 7 bases. The trim removed 4 bases at V and 4 bases at J, leaving 7 bases unmatched. The CDR3 is 15 residues long. In germline, CDR1 is MGHDK, CDR2 SYGVNS. CDR3 nucleotides: TGTGCCAGCAGTGTAGTAGGGGGCCTTTACAATGAGCAGTTCTTC. It encodes CASSVVGGLYNEQFF.

This sequence joins TRBV13 and TRBJ2-5; TRBD1 aligns across 11 bases. This CDR3 is 15 amino acids long. V dropped 5 bases and J dropped 11; count of bases not matched to a gene: 13. Germline V gene data show CDR1 as PRHDT and CDR2 as FYEKMQ (reference sequence). The CDR3 sequence: CASSMGTGGSFGQYF. CDR3 nucleotide sequence: TGTGCCAGCAGCATGGGGACAGGGGGTTCTTTTGGGCAGTACTTC. The variable domain in full, with the rest retrieved from reference TRBV13 and TRBJ2-5, is AAGVIQSPRHLIKEKRETATLKCYPIPRHDTVYWYQQGPGQDPQFLISFYEKMQSDKGSIPDRFSAQQFSDYHSELNMSSLELGDSALYFCASSMGTGGSFGQYFGPGTRLLVL.

V gene TRBV9 combines with J gene TRBJ2-3; TRBD2 is a possible D gene (5 bases). The germline CDR1 and CDR2 sequences are SGDLS and YYNGEE. V lost 5 bases to trimming and J lost 3 bases, with 25 bases between them. CDR3 length: 18 residues. CDR3 sequence (DNA): TGTGCCAGCAGTCCTCTTTGGGAAAACATAGCGTTGACAGATACGCAGTATTTT. It encodes CASSPLWENIALTDTQYF.

About this clone itself: The same CDR3 can be traced to other DNA sequences in this sample. The chain has TRBV5-4 and TRBJ2-5; 9 nucleotides line up with TRBD2. The CDR3 loop spans 14 amino acids. Germline V gene lookup returns CDR1 SGHNT and CDR2 YYREEE (reference sequence). The J segment lost 5 bases and the V segment lost 2 bases, leaving 4 bases of the junction unmatched. The CDR3 nucleotides read TGTGCCAGCAGCTTAGCGGGAGGCCGGGAGACCCAGTACTTC. This translates into CASSLAGGRETQYF.

This chain connects TRBV6-1 to TRBJ2-3; maybe TRBD1 (6 bases). Germline V lookup: CDR1 MNHNS, CDR2 SASEGT. V lost 6 bases to trimming and J lost 0 bases, with 10 bases between them. The CDR3 runs to 14 residues. This CDR3 is CASRGQPSTDTQYF. The CDR3 DNA is TGTGCCAGCAGAGGACAGCCCAGCACAGATACGCAGTATTTT.

The rearrangement uses TRBV7-6 and TRBJ2-5, with a possible D match to TRBD2 (5 bases). Per the germline V gene, CDR1 is SGHVS and CDR2 is FNYEAQ. V lost 1 base to trimming and J lost 2 bases, with 14 bases between them. CDR3 length: 16 amino acids. CDR3 in amino acids: CASSLGPRGIQETQYF. CDR3 sequence (DNA): TGTGCCAGCAGCTTAGGGCCTCGGGGAATTCAAGAGACCCAGTACTTC.

The gene calls are TRBV6-5 and TRBJ2-1, with D tentatively TRBD2 (6 bases). Trimming took 6 bases from V and 8 from J, leaving 8 bases between them. This CDR3 contains 11 residues. From germline, CDR1 is MNHEY and CDR2 SVGAGI. CDR3 amino acids: CASSRLDEQFF. CDR3 coding DNA: TGTGCCAGCAGCAGACTAGATGAGCAGTTCTTC.

J is TRBJ1-1 and V is TRBV7-8; D perhaps matches TRBD1 (6 bases). The V end lost 4 bases, the J end lost 2 bases, and 14 bases lay between the germline ends. Germline V lookup: CDR1 SGHVS, CDR2 FQNEAQ. The CDR3 has 15 residues. The CDR3, as DNA: TGTGCCAGCAGCTCCTCCACAGGGAGTAACACTGAAGCTTTCTTT. Its translation is CASSSSTGSNTEAFF.

This sequence joins TRBV19 and TRBJ2-1, with D perhaps TRBD1 (8 bases). The length of the CDR3 is 15 residues. V gave up 5 bases and J gave up 7 bases, with 18 bases separating them. Germline V lookup: CDR1 LNHDA, CDR2 SQIVND (reference sequence). CDR3 loop: CASSQTGGRVNEQFF. In nucleotides, the CDR3 is TGTGCCAGTAGTCAAACAGGGGGGAGGGTAAATGAGCAGTTCTTC.

This clone occurred once. The chain uses TRBV28 and TRBJ1-1, with a weak D call TRBD1 (6 bases). Trimming cost V 3 bases and J 7 bases, with 15 bases left between them. The CDR3 spans 14 residues. Looked up from germline, CDR1 is MDHEN and CDR2 is SYDVKM. The CDR3: CASSLGATGSEAFF. In DNA, the CDR3 is TGTGCCAGCAGTTTGGGGGCCACGGGGAGTGAAGCTTTCTTT.

The chain couples TRBV7-2 to TRBJ2-5; TRBD1 matches 10 bases. Per the germline V gene, CDR1 is SGHTA and CDR2 is FQGNSA. This CDR3 has 15 residues. Trimming at V came to 5 bases and at J to 5 bases, leaving 8 bases not matched to a gene. CDR3 sequence: CASSPDRGRGETQYF. In DNA form, the CDR3 reads TGTGCCAGCAGCCCCGACAGGGGGCGAGGTGAGACCCAGTACTTC.

The V gene is TRBV19, the J gene TRBJ2-7; 9 bases are shared with TRBD2. This CDR3 is 15 amino acids long. The V and J ends lost 6 bases and 4 bases, in that order; junction bases with no gene match: 10. The germline CDR1 and CDR2 sequences are LNHDA and SQIVND (reference sequence). The CDR3 region is CASRAASGVHYEQYF. The CDR3 DNA reads as TGTGCCAGTAGGGCCGCTAGCGGGGTCCATTACGAGCAGTACTTC.

This clone is a singleton in its sample. This chain joins TRBV4-1 and TRBJ1-3; weak D call: TRBD1 (6 bases). The V gene lost 4 bases and the J gene lost 3 bases, with 16 bases spanning the gap. The CDR3 loop spans 16 amino acids. CDR1 and CDR2 (germline): MGHRA, YSYEKL. The CDR3 DNA is TGCGCCAGCAGCCGAGGATCCGGGGGGCATGGAAACACCATATATTTT. Translation gives CASSRGSGGHGNTIYF.